This T cell receptor beta chain was profiled in a study of blood T cells in healthy people across ages. Per germline, CDR1 MNHEY and CDR2 SVGEGT. V lost 5 bases to trimming and J lost 8 bases, with 21 bases between them. The CDR3 has 15 residues. The authors ran a second PCR of 7 to 11 cycles using a sample-barcoded 5' primer and a J-beta primer mix. TCRdb used MiXCR to reprocess the 5' RACE reads, holding one entry per CDR3 protein. Of 600,000 to 900,000 distinct CDR3 sequences listed, around 25% are singletons. This clonotype was picked up a small number of times. A further study also used this sample, focusing on T cells of mothers and their children. As that study records: Thymic selection molds TCR recombination products alike in related and unrelated pairs.

The sequencing sample was made of blood. This clonotype originated in a boy aged 10-17 years in good health. The rearrangement joins TRBV6-2 or TRBV6-3 to TRBJ1-2; D may be TRBD1 (6 bases). The CDR3 sequence: CASSRSGTPSVGYTF. Here the CDR3 DNA reads TGTGCCAGCAGTCGATCCGGGACACCTTCGGTGGGCTACACCTTC.